This T cell receptor (beta chain) stems from a study of identical twins. Whole-study results and caveats: In cord blood, abundant beta clonotypes had fewer insertions; memory showed no trend.

This clonotype was recorded many times. The antigen is unknown. V lost 8 bases and J lost 2, with 10 bases in between. The CDR3 consists of 14 residues. Healthy Caucasians were all of the donors. A universal primer site was added by template switching, and unique molecular identifiers were carried by the cDNA. TCRdb used MiXCR to reprocess the 5' RACE reads, holding one entry per CDR3 protein. Among approximately 140,000 distinct CDR3 sequences listed, around 3.5% were seen once. The chain combines TRBV12-3 or TRBV12-4 with TRBJ2-6; D not certain. This TCR came from a man in his late teens or twenties in good health. The source material was memory T cells sorted from blood. CDR3 DNA sequence: TGTGCCAGCCGAAGGACGGCTGGGGCCAACGTCCTGACTTTC. This translates into CASRRTAGANVLTF.